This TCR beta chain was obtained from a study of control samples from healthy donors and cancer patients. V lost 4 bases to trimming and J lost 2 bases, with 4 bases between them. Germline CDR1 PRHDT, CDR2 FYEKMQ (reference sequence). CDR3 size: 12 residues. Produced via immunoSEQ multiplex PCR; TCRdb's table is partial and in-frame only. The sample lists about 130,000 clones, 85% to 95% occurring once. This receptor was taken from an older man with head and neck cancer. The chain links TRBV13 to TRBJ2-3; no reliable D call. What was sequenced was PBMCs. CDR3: CASSSSTDTQYF. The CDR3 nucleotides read TGTGCCAGCAGCTCTTCCACAGATACGCAGTATTTT.